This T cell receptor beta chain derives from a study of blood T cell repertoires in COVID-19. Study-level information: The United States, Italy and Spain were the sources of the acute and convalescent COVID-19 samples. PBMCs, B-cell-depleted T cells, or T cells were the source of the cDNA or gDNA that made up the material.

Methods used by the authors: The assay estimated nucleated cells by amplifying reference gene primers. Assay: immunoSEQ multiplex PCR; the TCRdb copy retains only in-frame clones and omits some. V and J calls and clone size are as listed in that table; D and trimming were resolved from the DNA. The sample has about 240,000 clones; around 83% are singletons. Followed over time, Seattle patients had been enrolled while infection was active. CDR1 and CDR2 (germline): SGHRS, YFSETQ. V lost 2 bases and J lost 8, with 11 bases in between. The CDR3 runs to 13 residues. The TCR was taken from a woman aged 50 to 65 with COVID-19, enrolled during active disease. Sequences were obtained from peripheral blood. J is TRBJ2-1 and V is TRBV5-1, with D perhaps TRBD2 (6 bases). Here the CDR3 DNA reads TGCGCCAGCAGCTTAGGCGGGACGGATGAGCAGTTCTTC. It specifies CASSLGGTDEQFF.